These 26 T cell receptor beta chains were sequenced from one sample in a study of chemoradiotherapy in HPV16-positive cancers. Profiled with immunoSEQ multiplex PCR; TCRdb holds only in-frame clones, not every one. The data hold about 9,000 clones, with around 84% observed a single time. The material was tumor tissue, obtained from a patient who underwent chemoradiotherapy. All receptors derive from a human donor with HPV-associated anogenital cancer.

V is TRBV7-9 and J is TRBJ2-4, with D maybe TRBD1 (5 bases). Germline V lookup: CDR1 SEHNR, CDR2 FQNEAQ (reference sequence). Trimming stripped 3 bases from V and 6 bases from J, with 9 bases between. The length of the CDR3 is 13 residues. CDR3 coding DNA: TGTGCCAGCAGCTTTTCTGACAGAAACATTCAGTACTTC. The encoded protein is CASSFSDRNIQYF.

The chain couples TRBV28 to TRBJ1-6; no clear D. This CDR3 contains 13 residues. V lost 6 bases to trimming and J lost 3 bases, with 6 bases between them. Germline V gives CDR1 MDHEN, CDR2 SYDVKM. CDR3 in DNA: TGTGCCAGCAGACGTAACTATAATTCACCCCTCCACTTT. Its protein is CASRRNYNSPLHF.

The V call is TRBV5-6, the J call TRBJ1-4; D is perhaps TRBD1 (5 bases). Per the germline V gene, CDR1 is SGHDT and CDR2 is YYEEEE. The CDR3 has 12 residues. V was trimmed by 1 base and J by 8 bases, leaving 6 bases between them. The CDR3 DNA follows: TGTGCCAGCAGCTTGACAGGCGAAAAACTGTTTTTT. It codes for CASSLTGEKLFF. Drawing the rest from reference TRBV5-6 and TRBJ1-4, the complete variable domain is DAGVTQSPTHLIKTRGQQVTLRCSPKSGHDTVSWYQQALGQGPQFIFQYYEEEERQRGNFPDRFSGHQFPNYSSELNVNALLLGDSALYLCASSLTGEKLFFGSGTQLSVL.

The J gene is TRBJ2-1, the V gene TRBV30; 10 nucleotides agree with TRBD2. The ends lost 6 bases at V and 2 bases at J; junction bases unmatched: 13. This CDR3 is built from 17 residues. CDR1 is GTSNPN, CDR2 SVGIG, per germline (reference sequence). The CDR3 here is CACKTSGPGLPYNEQFF. As DNA, the CDR3 is TGTGCCTGCAAGACTAGCGGGCCTGGCCTTCCCTACAATGAGCAGTTCTTC.

J is TRBJ2-1 and V is TRBV12-5; a weak D match, TRBD1 (5 bases). The length of the CDR3 is 15 residues. Trimming cost V 2 bases and J 5 bases, with 13 bases left between them. Germline V gene data show CDR1 as LGHNT and CDR2 as FRNRAP. The chain's CDR3 is CASGLRGAPNNEQFF. The CDR3 nucleotides read TGTGCTAGTGGTTTGCGTGGGGCCCCTAACAATGAGCAGTTCTTC. Full variable domain (remainder filled in from reference TRBV12-5 and TRBJ2-1): DARVTQTPRHKVTEMGQEVTMRCQPILGHNTVFWYRQTMMQGLELLAYFRNRAPLDDSGMPKDRFSAEMPDATLATLKIQPSEPRDSAVYFCASGLRGAPNNEQFFGPGTRLTVL.

The genes are TRBV7-2 and TRBJ1-3; D possibly corresponds to TRBD1 (6 bases). Trimming left V 7 bases short and J 4 bases short, with 20 bases between. The CDR3 consists of 16 residues. Germline V gene lookup returns CDR1 SGHTA and CDR2 FQGNSA. In DNA, the CDR3 is TGTGCCAGCACCCAAGGGGGACGGACACCAGGAAACACCATATATTTT. Translated: CASTQGGRTPGNTIYF.

The gene calls are TRBV7-2 and TRBJ1-5; 7 nucleotides line up with TRBD1. This CDR3 spans 13 amino acids. Trimming removed 5 bases from V and 6 bases from J; junction bases left unmatched: 4. Germline V gene data show CDR1 as SGHTA and CDR2 as FQGNSA. The CDR3 sequence: CASSLDRVQPQHF. CDR3 in DNA: TGTGCCAGCAGCCTAGACAGGGTTCAGCCCCAGCATTTT. Drawing the rest from reference TRBV7-2 and TRBJ1-5, the complete variable domain is GAGVSQSPSNKVTEKGKDVELRCDPISGHTALYWYRQSLGQGLEFLIYFQGNSAPDKSGLPSDRFSAERTGGSVSTLTIQRTQQEDSAVYLCASSLDRVQPQHFGDGTRLSIL.

This rearrangement joins TRBV7-9 to TRBJ1-2; 7 bases align to TRBD1. The CDR3 runs 12 residues. Germline assignment: CDR1 SEHNR and CDR2 FQNEAQ (reference sequence). Trimming took 4 bases from V and 11 from J; bases not matched to a gene: 7. The CDR3 is CASSSDRIRYTF. The CDR3 DNA is TGTGCCAGCAGCTCGGACAGGATTAGGTACACCTTC.

This chain links TRBV29-1 with TRBJ2-7; TRBD1 agrees at 8 bases. The junction had 7 bases not matched to a gene; V was cut back by 6 bases and J by 3 bases. The CDR3 runs 13 residues. The V gene's germline CDR1 is SQVTM and CDR2 ANQGSEA. The CDR3 coding sequence is TGCAGCGTCGCTAGGACAGGGAGCTACGAGCAGTACTTC. Protein: CSVARTGSYEQYF.

The chain carries TRBV10-2 and TRBJ1-6; 7 positions agree with TRBD1. Germline CDR1 WSHSY, CDR2 SAAADI. CDR3 length: 15 residues. The V segment lost 4 bases and the J segment 8 bases; nucleotides outside the gene matches: 8. Here the CDR3 DNA reads TGCGCCAGCAGTGCGGCAGGGGGAACCGATTCACCCCTCCACTTT. This codes for CASSAAGGTDSPLHF.

This clone occurred a few times. This chain joins TRBV28 and TRBJ2-7; 8 nucleotides match TRBD1. The CDR3 covers 12 residues. The germline CDR1 and CDR2 sequences are MDHEN and SYDVKM. With V trimmed by 8 bases and J by 5 bases, 5 bases remained unmatched. Written as DNA, the CDR3 is TGTGCCAGCTTGAACAGGGGGGACGAGCAGTACTTC. Its protein product is CASLNRGDEQYF. The variable domain in full, completed from reference TRBV28 and TRBJ2-7, reads DVKVTQSSRYLVKRTGEKVFLECVQDMDHENMFWYRQDPGLGLRLIYFSYDVKMKEKGDIPEGYSVSREKKERFSLILESASTNQTSMYLCASLNRGDEQYFGPGTRLTVT.

The chain has TRBV28 and TRBJ2-2, with 8 bases fitting TRBD2. Germline V CDR1 and CDR2: MDHEN, SYDVKM. The CDR3 has 13 residues. Trimming at V came to 8 bases and at J to 3 bases, leaving 2 bases not matched to a gene. The CDR3 is CASGLAYTGELFF. The CDR3 DNA reads TGTGCCAGCGGACTAGCCTACACCGGGGAGCTGTTTTTT. Drawing the rest from reference TRBV28 and TRBJ2-2, the complete variable domain is DVKVTQSSRYLVKRTGEKVFLECVQDMDHENMFWYRQDPGLGLRLIYFSYDVKMKEKGDIPEGYSVSREKKERFSLILESASTNQTSMYLCASGLAYTGELFFGEGSRLTVL.

CDR3 sequence reads: CASSLERLLNEQFF. The CDR3 DNA sequence: TGTGCCAGCAGCTTAGAGCGGCTCCTCAATGAGCAGTTCTTC. V is TRBV7-2 and J is TRBJ2-1; a possible D gene is TRBD2 (5 bases). The CDR3 has 14 amino acids. The germline V and J ends were trimmed by 1 base and 6 bases, with 10 bases remaining between them. Germline assignment: CDR1 SGHTA and CDR2 FQGNSA.

The chain employs TRBV5-1 and TRBJ2-3; tentative D call: TRBD2 (6 bases). The ends were cut back, 5 bases at V and 5 bases at J, with 18 bases in the middle. Germline V gene sequence: CDR1 SGHRS, CDR2 YFSETQ. The length of the CDR3 is 15 residues. CDR3 in amino acids: CASRPRRGKEDTQYF. CDR3 nucleotides: TGCGCCAGCAGGCCCAGGCGGGGTAAGGAAGATACGCAGTATTTT.

The rearrangement uses TRBV5-6 and TRBJ1-5; tentatively, D is TRBD1 (5 bases). Germline lookup yields CDR1 SGHDT and CDR2 YYEEEE. The CDR3 sequence is 14 residues long. V lost 0 bases, J lost 6 bases, and 10 bases lay in between. CDR3 sequence reads: CASSLGDAGQPQHF. Here the CDR3 DNA reads TGTGCCAGCAGCTTGGGGGACGCGGGTCAGCCCCAGCATTTT.

This clone has just a few counts. The chain joins TRBV5-5 to TRBJ1-1; D possibly corresponds to TRBD1 (5 bases). Trimming removed 2 bases at V and 5 bases at J, with 10 bases between. Per the germline V gene, CDR1 is SGHKS and CDR2 is YYEKEE (reference sequence). This CDR3 spans 13 amino acids. The CDR3 here is CASSFQGWTEAFF. In DNA form, the CDR3 reads TGTGCCAGCAGCTTCCAGGGTTGGACTGAAGCTTTCTTT.

The CDR3 region is CASSGTGGNSPLHF. The CDR3 coding sequence is TGTGCCAGCAGTGGTACCGGGGGGAATTCACCCCTCCACTTT. This chain joins TRBV6-6 and TRBJ1-6; D is perhaps TRBD1 (5 bases). Germline CDR1 is MNHNY and CDR2 is SVGAGI (reference sequence). The V gene lost 5 bases and the J gene lost 7 bases, with 12 bases spanning the gap. The CDR3 has 14 residues.

This clone has only one observation. V and J are TRBV11-2 and TRBJ2-1, with TRBD2 as a possible D gene (7 bases). With 1 base removed from V and 11 bases from J, the gap between germline ends came to 24 bases. The CDR3 extends over 17 amino acids. Germline lookup yields CDR1 SGHAT and CDR2 FQNNGV. The CDR3 sequence is CASSLVGGGSGLNKQFF. DNA of the CDR3: TGTGCCAGCAGCTTAGTAGGGGGAGGGTCCGGCCTTAATAAGCAGTTCTTC.

The V gene is TRBV11-2, the J gene TRBJ2-7; tentative D call: TRBD1 (5 bases). With 1 base removed from V and 5 bases from J, the gap between germline ends came to 15 bases. The CDR3 totals 15 residues. From germline, CDR1 is SGHAT and CDR2 FQNNGV. The CDR3 DNA reads TGTGCCAGCAGCTTAGGGGCAGGGATGAGGAACGAGCAGTACTTC. Translation: CASSLGAGMRNEQYF.

V and J are TRBV28 and TRBJ1-3; no clear D. V was trimmed by 2 bases and J by 1 base, leaving 9 bases between them. This CDR3 is built from 15 residues. Germline V gives CDR1 MDHEN, CDR2 SYDVKM. This CDR3 reads CASSLPRGSGNTIYF. CDR3 DNA: TGTGCCAGCAGTTTACCCAGAGGATCTGGAAACACCATATATTTT. Supplemented by reference TRBV28 and TRBJ1-3, the full variable domain reads DVKVTQSSRYLVKRTGEKVFLECVQDMDHENMFWYRQDPGLGLRLIYFSYDVKMKEKGDIPEGYSVSREKKERFSLILESASTNQTSMYLCASSLPRGSGNTIYFGEGSWLTVV.

The V gene is TRBV12-5, the J gene TRBJ1-6; weak D call: TRBD1 (5 bases). Between the trimmed V and J ends, which lost 1 base and 9 bases, there was a span of 7 bases. The CDR3 runs to 13 residues. From germline, CDR1 is LGHNT and CDR2 FRNRAP. The CDR3 spells CASGLGGSSPLHF. CDR3 nucleotide sequence: TGTGCTAGTGGTTTGGGGGGGAGTTCACCCCTCCACTTT. The full variable domain, rest sourced from reference TRBV12-5 and TRBJ1-6, is DARVTQTPRHKVTEMGQEVTMRCQPILGHNTVFWYRQTMMQGLELLAYFRNRAPLDDSGMPKDRFSAEMPDATLATLKIQPSEPRDSAVYFCASGLGGSSPLHFGNGTRLTVT.

The chain recombines TRBV2 with TRBJ2-5, with TRBD1 identical over 8 bases. Matching the DNA end better, TRBJ2-7 makes the J call doubtful. This CDR3 is built from 12 residues. Germline-derived CDR1 and CDR2 are SNHLY and FYNNEI. CDR3 DNA sequence: TGTGCCAGTCGACAGGGGACCTACGAGCAGTACTTC. This codes for CASRQGTYEQYF.

The chain recombines TRBV12-5 with TRBJ2-7; 7 nucleotides line up with TRBD2. The CDR3 runs 15 residues. CDR1 LGHNT and CDR2 FRNRAP come from the germline V gene. With V trimmed by 0 bases and J by 3 bases, 5 bases remained unmatched. In DNA form, the CDR3 reads TGTGCTAGTGGTTTGGTACTGGGGGAGGGCTACGAGCAGTACTTC. Protein sequence: CASGLVLGEGYEQYF.

V is TRBV27 and J is TRBJ1-2; 7 bases match TRBD1. Losses at the gene ends were 8 bases for V and 8 bases for J; bases not matched to a gene: 8. Per germline, CDR1 MNHEY and CDR2 SMNVEV (reference sequence). The CDR3 sequence is 12 residues long. The CDR3 sequence is CASHQQGSGYTF. CDR3 sequence (DNA): TGTGCCAGCCATCAACAGGGGAGCGGCTACACCTTC.

The V gene is TRBV27, the J gene TRBJ1-2, with D possibly being TRBD1 (5 bases). Trimming pared 6 bases from V and 3 bases from J, leaving 11 bases between. Germline CDR1 reads MNHEY; CDR2 reads SMNVEV (reference sequence). The CDR3 spans 13 residues. The CDR3 sequence is CASSSDRYYGYTF. The CDR3 DNA reads as TGTGCCAGCAGCTCAGACAGATACTATGGCTACACCTTC.

CDR3 sequence reads: CATARGHEQFF. CDR3 DNA: TGTGCCACTGCCAGGGGACATGAGCAGTTCTTC. This chain connects TRBV30 to TRBJ2-1; D perhaps matches TRBD1 (6 bases). In germline, CDR1 is GTSNPN, CDR2 SVGIG (reference sequence). With 8 bases removed from V and 8 bases from J, the gap between germline ends came to 13 bases. This CDR3 is 11 amino acids long.